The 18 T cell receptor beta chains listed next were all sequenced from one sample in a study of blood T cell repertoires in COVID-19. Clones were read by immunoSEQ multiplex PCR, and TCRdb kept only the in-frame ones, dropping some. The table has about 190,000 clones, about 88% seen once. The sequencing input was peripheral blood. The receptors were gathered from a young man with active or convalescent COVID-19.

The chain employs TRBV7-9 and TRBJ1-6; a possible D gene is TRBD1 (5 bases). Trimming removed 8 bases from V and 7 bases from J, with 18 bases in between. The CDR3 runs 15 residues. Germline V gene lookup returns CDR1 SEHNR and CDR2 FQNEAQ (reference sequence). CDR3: CASAGRSGVNSPLHF. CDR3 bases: TGTGCCAGCGCGGGACGAAGTGGGGTAAATTCACCCCTCCACTTT.

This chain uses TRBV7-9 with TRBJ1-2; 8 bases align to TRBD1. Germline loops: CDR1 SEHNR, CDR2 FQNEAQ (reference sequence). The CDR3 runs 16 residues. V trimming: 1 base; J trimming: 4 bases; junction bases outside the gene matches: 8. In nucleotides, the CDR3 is TGTGCCAGCAGCTTAGATGCCACAGGGGGAGGCTATGGCTACACCTTC. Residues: CASSLDATGGGYGYTF.

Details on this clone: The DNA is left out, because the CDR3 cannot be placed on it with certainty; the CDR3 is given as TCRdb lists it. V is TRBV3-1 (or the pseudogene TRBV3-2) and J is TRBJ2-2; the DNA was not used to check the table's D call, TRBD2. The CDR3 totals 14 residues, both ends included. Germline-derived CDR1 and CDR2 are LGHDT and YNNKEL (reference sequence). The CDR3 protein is CASSGGGTPGSCFF.

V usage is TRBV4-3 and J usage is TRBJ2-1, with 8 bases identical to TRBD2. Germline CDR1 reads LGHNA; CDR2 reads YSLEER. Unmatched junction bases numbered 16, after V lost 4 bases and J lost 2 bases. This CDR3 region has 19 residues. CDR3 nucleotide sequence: TGCGCCAGCAGCCGTGAACCTTATGGCGGGAGGTTTCCCTACAATGAGCAGTTCTTC. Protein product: CASSREPYGGRFPYNEQFF.

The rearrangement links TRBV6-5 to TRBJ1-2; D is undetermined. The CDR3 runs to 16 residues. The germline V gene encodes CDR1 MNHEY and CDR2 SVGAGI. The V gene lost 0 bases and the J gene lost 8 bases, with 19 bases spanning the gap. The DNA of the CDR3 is TGTGCCAGCAGTTACTCGTCCAGGTCGATTTTGATCGGCTACACCTTC. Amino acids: CASSYSSRSILIGYTF.

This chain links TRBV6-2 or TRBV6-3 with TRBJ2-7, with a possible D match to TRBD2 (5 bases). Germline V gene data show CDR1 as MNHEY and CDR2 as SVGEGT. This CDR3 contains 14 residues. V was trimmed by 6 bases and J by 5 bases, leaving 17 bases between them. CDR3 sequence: CASSLVGLPHEQYF. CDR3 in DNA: TGTGCCAGCAGCCTCGTCGGACTCCCCCACGAGCAGTACTTC.

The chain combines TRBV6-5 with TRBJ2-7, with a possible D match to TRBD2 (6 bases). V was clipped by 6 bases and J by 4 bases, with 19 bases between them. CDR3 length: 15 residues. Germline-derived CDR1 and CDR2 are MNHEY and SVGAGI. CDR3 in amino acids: CASRGGPPRPYEQYV. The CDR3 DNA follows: TGTGCCAGCAGGGGGGGACCTCCCCGACCTTACGAGCAGTACGTC.

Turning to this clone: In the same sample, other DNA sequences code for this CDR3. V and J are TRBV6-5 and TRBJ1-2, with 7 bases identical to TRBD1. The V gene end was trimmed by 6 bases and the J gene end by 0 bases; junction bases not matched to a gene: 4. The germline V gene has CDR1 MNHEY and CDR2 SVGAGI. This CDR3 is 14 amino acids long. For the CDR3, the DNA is TGTGCCAGCAGCCGACAGGGAACTAACTATGGCTACACCTTC. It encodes CASSRQGTNYGYTF.

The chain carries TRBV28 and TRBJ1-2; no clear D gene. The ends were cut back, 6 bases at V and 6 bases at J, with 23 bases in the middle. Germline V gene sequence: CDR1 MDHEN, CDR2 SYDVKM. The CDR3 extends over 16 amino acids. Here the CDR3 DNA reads TGTGCCAGCAGGGAGGCCCTACAGCTCGGTTATCATGGCTACACCTTC. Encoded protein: CASREALQLGYHGYTF.

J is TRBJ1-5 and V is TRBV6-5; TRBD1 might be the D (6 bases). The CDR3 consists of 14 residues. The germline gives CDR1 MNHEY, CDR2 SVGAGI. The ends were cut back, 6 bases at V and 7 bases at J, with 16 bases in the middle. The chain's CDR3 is CASRPGQNQQPQHF. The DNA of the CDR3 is TGTGCCAGCAGACCCGGACAGAATCAACAGCCCCAGCATTTT.

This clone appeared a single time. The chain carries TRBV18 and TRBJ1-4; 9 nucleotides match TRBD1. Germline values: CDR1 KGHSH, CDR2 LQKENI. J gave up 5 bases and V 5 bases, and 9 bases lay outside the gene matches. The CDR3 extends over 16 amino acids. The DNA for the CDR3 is TGTGCCAGCTCATCAAAGACGGGGACAGGGAATGAAAAACTGTTTTTT. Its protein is CASSSKTGTGNEKLFF.

CDR3 DNA: TGTGCCAGCACAAGGGACAGCTCCATGAACACTGAAGCTTTCTTT. It codes for CASTRDSSMNTEAFF. This chain links TRBV28 with TRBJ1-1; 7 nucleotides agree with TRBD1. Germline V gene lookup returns CDR1 MDHEN and CDR2 SYDVKM. The CDR3 sequence is 15 residues long. The ends lost 7 bases at V and 0 bases at J; junction bases unmatched: 8.

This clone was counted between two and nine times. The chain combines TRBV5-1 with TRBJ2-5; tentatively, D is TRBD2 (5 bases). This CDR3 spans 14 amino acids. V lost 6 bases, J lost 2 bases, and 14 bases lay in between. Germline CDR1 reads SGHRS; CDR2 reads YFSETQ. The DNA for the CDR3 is TGCGCCAGCACCCAGCGGTCGTTTCAAGAGACCCAGTACTTC. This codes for CASTQRSFQETQYF.

CDR3 loop: CASSLGLAGTTDTQYF. The CDR3 nucleotides read TGTGCCAGCAGCTTGGGACTAGCGGGAACCACAGATACGCAGTATTTT. The rearrangement uses TRBV11-3 and TRBJ2-3; 13 nucleotides agree with TRBD2. J gave up 2 bases and V 3 bases, and 2 bases lay outside the gene matches. The germline gives CDR1 SGHNT, CDR2 YENEEA. The CDR3 length is 16 residues.

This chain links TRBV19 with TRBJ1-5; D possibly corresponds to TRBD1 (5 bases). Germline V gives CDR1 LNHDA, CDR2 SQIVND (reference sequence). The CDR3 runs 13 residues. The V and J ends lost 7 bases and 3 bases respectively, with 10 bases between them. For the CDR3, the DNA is TGTGCCAGTACCGAAGGGGTCAATCAGCCCCAGCATTTT. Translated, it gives CASTEGVNQPQHF.

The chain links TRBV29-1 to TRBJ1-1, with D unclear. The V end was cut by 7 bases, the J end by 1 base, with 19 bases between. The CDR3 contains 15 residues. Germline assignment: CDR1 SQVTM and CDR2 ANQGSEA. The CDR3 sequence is CSAPSLEVTNTEAFF. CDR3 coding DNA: TGCAGCGCGCCCTCCCTCGAGGTCACGAACACTGAAGCTTTCTTT.

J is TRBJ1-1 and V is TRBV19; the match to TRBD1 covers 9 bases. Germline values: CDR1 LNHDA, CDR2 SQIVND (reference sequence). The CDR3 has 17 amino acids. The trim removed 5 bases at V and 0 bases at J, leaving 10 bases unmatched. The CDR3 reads CASSVGQGTPMNTEAFF. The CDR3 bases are TGTGCCAGTAGTGTTGGACAGGGGACTCCTATGAACACTGAAGCTTTCTTT. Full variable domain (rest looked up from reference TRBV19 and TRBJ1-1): DGGITQSPKYLFRKEGQNVTLSCEQNLNHDAMYWYRQDPGQGLRLIYYSQIVNDFQKGDIAEGYSVSREKKESFPLTVTSAQKNPTAFYLCASSVGQGTPMNTEAFFGQGTRLTVV.

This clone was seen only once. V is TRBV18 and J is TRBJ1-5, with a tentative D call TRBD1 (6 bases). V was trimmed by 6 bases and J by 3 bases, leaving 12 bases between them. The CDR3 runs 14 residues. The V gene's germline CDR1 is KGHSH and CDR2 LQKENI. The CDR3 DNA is TGTGCCAGCTCCCAGGACAGCCTCAATCAGCCCCAGCATTTT. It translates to CASSQDSLNQPQHF.